The source of this T cell receptor beta chain is a study of blood T cell repertoires in COVID-19. Study as a whole: COVID-19 samples from acute and convalescent phases originated in the United States, Italy and Spain. The cDNA or gDNA used as material had been derived from T cells, B-cell-depleted T cells, or PBMCs.

Sequenced by immunoSEQ multiplex PCR; TCRdb stores in-frame clones only, minus some. The data contain about 140,000 clones, around 80% of them singletons. V lost 2 bases and J 3 bases, leaving 14 bases between the germline ends. Germline loops: CDR1 SNHLY, CDR2 FYNNEI. The CDR3 runs to 15 residues. This sequence joins TRBV2 and TRBJ2-7; D perhaps matches TRBD2 (5 bases). Sequencing was performed on peripheral blood. This receptor was taken from a woman of 80 years or more with active or convalescent COVID-19. The DNA of the CDR3 is TGTGCCAGCAGTGAATACGGAATTGAGGGCTACGAGCAGTACTTC. Encoded protein: CASSEYGIEGYEQYF.